This is a list of T cell receptor beta chains from one sample in a study of control samples from healthy donors and cancer patients. Using immunoSEQ multiplex PCR, the repertoire was profiled, and TCRdb retains in-frame clones only, with some absent. Altogether under 200,000 clones are present, 95% to 96% being singletons, with the ten largest covering over 0.9%. Material for sequencing was blood. Every receptor here comes from a woman aged 25 to 39 in good health. Each CDR3 is given with its conserved first and last residue.

V gene: TRBV20-1
J gene: TRBJ2-5
CDR3 protein: CSASGAGPEETQYF

V gene: TRBV9
J gene: TRBJ1-3
CDR3 protein: CASSLDSSGNTIYF

V gene: TRBV5-1
J gene: TRBJ1-1
CDR3 protein: CASSLTGVNTEAFF

V gene: TRBV24-1
J gene: TRBJ2-7
CDR3 protein: CATSDRTSESGYEQYF

V gene: TRBV24-1
J gene: TRBJ2-2
CDR3 protein: CATSDSRTGANTGELFF

V gene: TRBV5-4
J gene: TRBJ1-1
CDR3 protein: CASSLETTEAFF

V gene: TRBV7-2
J gene: TRBJ2-2
CDR3 protein: CASSFGSLTGELFF

V gene: TRBV28
J gene: TRBJ2-2
CDR3 protein: CASSKGQSIGELFF

V gene: TRBV6-5
J gene: TRBJ1-4
CDR3 protein: CASSTSAGANEKLFF

V gene: TRBV24-1
J gene: TRBJ1-3
CDR3 protein: CATSDLHHPSTGVGNTIYF

V gene: TRBV18
J gene: TRBJ1-2
CDR3 protein: CASSPSDEGIYGYTF

V gene: TRBV5-4
J gene: TRBJ1-1
CDR3 protein: CASSPRGFRENTEAFF

V gene: TRBV28
J gene: TRBJ1-2
CDR3 protein: CASVHRTGTGGYGYTF

V gene: TRBV11-3
J gene: TRBJ2-7
CDR3 protein: CASSRGGNNDEQYF

V gene: TRBV3-1/TRBV3-2
J gene: TRBJ2-1
CDR3 protein: CASSPTDYDNEQFF

V gene: TRBV25-1
J gene: TRBJ2-7
CDR3 protein: CASSEQADYEQYF

V gene: TRBV5-1
J gene: TRBJ1-1
CDR3 protein: CASKQGPATEAFF

V gene: TRBV6-1
J gene: TRBJ2-7
CDR3 protein: CASSEMLVAIPSYEQYF

V gene: TRBV28
J gene: TRBJ1-3
CDR3 protein: CASSLFGHSGNTIYF

V gene: TRBV5-1
J gene: TRBJ1-6
CDR3 protein: CASSLGPAWNSPLHF

V gene: TRBV6-5
J gene: TRBJ2-2
CDR3 protein: CACGPPNTGELFF

V gene: TRBV9
J gene: TRBJ1-1
CDR3 protein: CASSVRQYSTEAFF

V gene: TRBV7-8
J gene: TRBJ2-5
CDR3 protein: CASSPGDWGARQTQYF

V gene: TRBV3-1/TRBV3-2
J gene: TRBJ2-5
CDR3 protein: CASSQGRLAGEETQYF

V gene: TRBV28
J gene: TRBJ1-2
CDR3 protein: CASSSLGPIYGYTF

V gene: TRBV6-5
J gene: TRBJ1-6
CDR3 protein: CASSYAYNSPLHF

V gene: TRBV20-1
J gene: TRBJ2-7
CDR3 protein: CSASMGQGAYEQYF

V gene: TRBV20-1
J gene: TRBJ1-2
CDR3 protein: CSAARQGGTF

V gene: TRBV2
J gene: TRBJ2-7
CDR3 protein: CASRRTLGEYF

V gene: TRBV6-5
J gene: TRBJ1-2
CDR3 protein: CASSLMENYGYTF

V gene: TRBV11-2
J gene: TRBJ1-3
CDR3 protein: CASSSLLRTGSGNTIYF

V gene: TRBV28
J gene: TRBJ2-7
CDR3 protein: CASSRGGRNYYEQYF

V gene: TRBV5-1
J gene: TRBJ2-7
CDR3 protein: CASSRETSLGGYEQYF

V gene: TRBV19
J gene: TRBJ2-1
CDR3 protein: CASGTSRLNEQFF

V gene: TRBV3-1/TRBV3-2
J gene: TRBJ1-1
CDR3 protein: CASSPTTPGMNTEAFF

V gene: TRBV28
J gene: TRBJ2-7
CDR3 protein: CASSLDSYEQYF

V gene: TRBV6-4
J gene: TRBJ2-2
CDR3 protein: CASSATGDTGELFF

V gene: TRBV2
J gene: TRBJ1-3
CDR3 protein: CASSPRGENTIYF

V gene: TRBV6-5
J gene: TRBJ1-6
CDR3 protein: CATTIDRNSPLHF

V gene: TRBV19
J gene: TRBJ2-2
CDR3 protein: CASSHRTSWSTGELFF

V gene: TRBV4-1
J gene: TRBJ2-2
CDR3 protein: CASSQASGTGELFF

V gene: TRBV5-4
J gene: TRBJ2-3
CDR3 protein: CASSLVGWGDTQYF

V gene: TRBV5-1
J gene: TRBJ2-7
CDR3 protein: CASSLQGPPTYEQYF

V gene: TRBV9
J gene: TRBJ2-3
CDR3 protein: CASSVEKHTDTQYF

V gene: TRBV30
J gene: TRBJ2-7
CDR3 protein: CAWMGKDRGFLEQYF

V gene: TRBV6-5
J gene: TRBJ1-2
CDR3 protein: CASRTSAIYGYTF

V gene: TRBV5-5
J gene: TRBJ2-7
CDR3 protein: CASSPLGGSTYEQYF

V gene: TRBV19
J gene: TRBJ1-2
CDR3 protein: CASSILSFQGSGYGYTF

V gene: TRBV18
J gene: TRBJ1-1
CDR3 protein: CASSRWDRDTEAFF

V gene: TRBV19
J gene: TRBJ1-1
CDR3 protein: CASSSWGPNTEAFF

V gene: TRBV19
J gene: TRBJ2-7
CDR3 protein: CASSIGQAPGEQYF

V gene: TRBV5-1
J gene: TRBJ2-4
CDR3 protein: CASSQGQGAYIQYF

V gene: TRBV3-1/TRBV3-2
J gene: TRBJ1-1
CDR3 protein: CASSQEQRGGAFF